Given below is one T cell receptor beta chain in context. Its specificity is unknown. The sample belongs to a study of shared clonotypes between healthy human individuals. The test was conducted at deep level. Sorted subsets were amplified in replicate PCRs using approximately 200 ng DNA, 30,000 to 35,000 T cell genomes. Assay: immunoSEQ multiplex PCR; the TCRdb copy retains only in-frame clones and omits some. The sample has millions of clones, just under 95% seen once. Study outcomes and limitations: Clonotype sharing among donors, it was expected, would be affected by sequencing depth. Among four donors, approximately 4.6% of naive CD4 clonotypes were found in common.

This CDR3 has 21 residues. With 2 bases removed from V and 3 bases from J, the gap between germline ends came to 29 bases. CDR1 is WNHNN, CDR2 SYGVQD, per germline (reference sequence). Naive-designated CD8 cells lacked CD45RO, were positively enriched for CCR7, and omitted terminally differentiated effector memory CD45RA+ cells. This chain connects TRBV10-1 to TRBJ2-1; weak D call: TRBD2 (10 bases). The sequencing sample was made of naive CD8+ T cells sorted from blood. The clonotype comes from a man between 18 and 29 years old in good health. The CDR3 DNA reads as TGCGCCAGCAGTGAGACTCCGGGACAGGGAACTAGCGGGGCCATCTACAATGAGCAGTTCTTC. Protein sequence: CASSETPGQGTSGAIYNEQFF.